Shown below are 31 T cell receptor beta chains from a single sample sequenced in a study of blood T cells in healthy people across ages. Together with a sample-barcoded 5' primer, a J-beta primer mix was included in a second PCR lasting roughly 6 to 12 cycles. Each CDR3 protein gets one entry after TCRdb re-called the 5' RACE reads with MiXCR. The sample records roughly 2 million distinct CDR3 sequences, 40% to 55% being singletons. The source material was blood. The origin of the receptors is a woman aged 40 to 49 in good health.

This rearrangement joins TRBV2 to TRBJ2-3, with a tentative D call TRBD1 (5 bases). Per germline, CDR1 SNHLY and CDR2 FYNNEI. Trimming pared 9 bases from V and 0 bases from J, leaving 13 bases between. CDR3 length: 14 residues. The CDR3 region has the DNA TGTGCCAGGGCGGACATGGCGAGCACAGATACGCAGTATTTT. Protein: CARADMASTDTQYF.

V and J are TRBV6-5 and TRBJ2-1, with D possibly being TRBD1 (6 bases). The CDR3 runs 13 residues. CDR1 MNHEY and CDR2 SVGAGI come from the germline V gene. Trimming left V 5 bases short and J 5 bases short, with 10 bases between. CDR3 in amino acids: CASSTGSNNEQFF. CDR3 nucleotides: TGTGCCAGCAGTACAGGGTCCAACAATGAGCAGTTCTTC.

This chain links TRBV5-1 with TRBJ2-4, with D tentatively TRBD2 (7 bases). V was clipped by 4 bases and J by 6 bases, with 17 bases between them. The CDR3 spans 15 residues. CDR1 and CDR2 (germline): SGHRS, YFSETQ. CDR3 sequence: CASSPTSGGGNIQYF. CDR3 sequence (DNA): TGCGCCAGCAGCCCGACGTCGGGGGGCGGAAACATTCAGTACTTC.

The V gene is TRBV6-2 or TRBV6-3, the J gene TRBJ2-3; D gene ambiguous. V lost 6 bases and J 1 base, leaving 17 bases between the germline ends. CDR3 length equals 16 residues. CDR1 MNHEY and CDR2 SVGEGT come from the germline V gene. CDR3 DNA: TGTGCCAGCAGACGATCCGGACGGAAAGGCACAGATACGCAGTATTTT. This translates into CASRRSGRKGTDTQYF.

The V gene is TRBV7-2, the J gene TRBJ2-1, with D maybe TRBD2 (5 bases). The CDR3 spans 13 residues. Per germline, CDR1 SGHTA and CDR2 FQGNSA. V shed 1 base and J shed 6 bases, with 7 bases lying between them. CDR3 sequence: CASSLGAANEQFF. CDR3 in DNA: TGTGCCAGCAGCTTAGGAGCGGCCAATGAGCAGTTCTTC.

The chain couples TRBV2 to TRBJ2-3, with 12 nucleotides matching TRBD2. The CDR3 has 15 amino acids. V lost 2 bases and J lost 4; bases outside the gene matches: 1. Germline V gives CDR1 SNHLY, CDR2 FYNNEI. CDR3 DNA sequence: TGTGCCAGCAGTGAACGACTAGCGGGGGCAGATACGCAGTATTTT. Translating it yields CASSERLAGADTQYF.

This clonotype appeared many times. V gene TRBV7-2 combines with J gene TRBJ1-6; perhaps TRBD1 as D (5 bases). The V end was cut by 4 bases, the J end by 6 bases, with 13 bases between. There are 15 residues in the CDR3. Germline V gene sequence: CDR1 SGHTA, CDR2 FQGNSA. The CDR3 protein is CASSSLSGGNSPLHF. The CDR3 DNA reads TGTGCCAGCAGCTCCTTATCCGGGGGTAATTCACCCCTCCACTTT.

The genes are TRBV2 and TRBJ1-4; D is undetermined. The germline V gene encodes CDR1 SNHLY and CDR2 FYNNEI. With 6 bases removed from V and 1 base from J, the gap between germline ends came to 15 bases. This CDR3 region has 16 residues. The DNA of the CDR3 is TGTGCCAGCAGAGACCCTGTTAGGATAACTAATGAAAAACTGTTTTTT. It encodes CASRDPVRITNEKLFF.

The gene calls are TRBV5-1 and TRBJ1-6, with 9 bases lining up with TRBD1. The length of the CDR3 is 14 residues. From germline, CDR1 is SGHRS and CDR2 YFSETQ. V lost 6 bases and J lost 13; bases outside the gene matches: 11. CDR3 sequence reads: CASTQGAHDGPLHF. The CDR3 coding sequence is TGCGCCAGCACACAGGGGGCGCATGACGGCCCCCTCCACTTT.

This clonotype has just a few counts. The chain is built from TRBV5-1 and TRBJ2-7; 7 bases fit TRBD1. Germline CDR1 is SGHRS and CDR2 is YFSETQ. The V and J ends lost 0 bases and 5 bases, in that order; junction bases with no gene match: 8. The CDR3 contains 15 residues. CDR3 residues: CASSLGQGVGNEQYF. CDR3 DNA sequence: TGCGCCAGCAGCTTGGGGCAGGGGGTTGGGAACGAGCAGTACTTC.

This chain connects TRBV4-3 to TRBJ1-2; no clear D. Germline CDR1 LGHNA, CDR2 YSLEER. CDR3 length: 17 residues. V lost 0 bases and J 4 bases, leaving 18 bases between the germline ends. The CDR3 loop is CASSQDPPREGTYGYTF. Here the CDR3 DNA reads TGCGCCAGCAGCCAAGATCCGCCCCGGGAGGGTACCTATGGCTACACCTTC.

This clonotype was observed a handful of times. This chain uses TRBV7-2 with TRBJ2-5; D uncertain. This CDR3 has 15 residues. The V end was cut by 1 base, the J end by 1 base, with 10 bases between. The germline gives CDR1 SGHTA, CDR2 FQGNSA. Here the CDR3 reads CASSLVVMAQETQYF. The CDR3 DNA is TGTGCCAGCAGCTTAGTAGTCATGGCCCAAGAGACCCAGTACTTC.

V is TRBV5-1 and J is TRBJ2-5; no reliable D call. Trimming removed 4 bases from V and 5 bases from J, with 12 bases in between. The CDR3 has 13 residues. From germline, CDR1 is SGHRS and CDR2 YFSETQ. The CDR3 spells CASSAQFGETQYF. The CDR3, as DNA: TGCGCCAGCAGCGCGCAATTTGGGGAGACCCAGTACTTC.

This chain links TRBV2 with TRBJ1-1; D call uncertain. CDR3 length: 15 residues. Trimming stripped 10 bases from V and 3 bases from J, with 21 bases between. Looked up from germline, CDR1 is SNHLY and CDR2 is FYNNEI. The CDR3 region is CATRTLASPDTEAFF. As DNA, the CDR3 is TGTGCCACCAGGACCCTCGCCTCTCCGGACACTGAAGCTTTCTTT.

V usage is TRBV7-2 and J usage is TRBJ2-1, with 14 positions matching TRBD2. V shed 4 bases, J shed 6 bases, and the junction held 5 bases outside the gene matches. Germline CDR1 and CDR2: SGHTA and FQGNSA. CDR3 length: 16 residues. The CDR3 nucleotides read TGTGCCAGCAGCTCCAGACTAGCGGGGGGGGCCAATGAGCAGTTCTTC. It codes for CASSSRLAGGANEQFF.

This sequence joins TRBV2 and TRBJ1-2, with D perhaps matching TRBD1 (6 bases). Trimming cost V 5 bases and J 3 bases, with 10 bases left between them. This CDR3 spans 13 amino acids. Germline CDR1 SNHLY, CDR2 FYNNEI. This chain's CDR3 is CASSTRTDYGYTF. Here the CDR3 DNA reads TGTGCCAGCAGTACTCGGACAGACTATGGCTACACCTTC.

A few counts support this clonotype. The rearrangement links TRBV13 to TRBJ2-1; D uncertain. Per germline, CDR1 PRHDT and CDR2 FYEKMQ (reference sequence). This CDR3 has 13 amino acids. Trimming stripped 1 base from V and 5 bases from J, with 6 bases between. This CDR3 is CASSLAQDNEQFF. CDR3 bases: TGTGCCAGCAGCTTAGCCCAGGACAATGAGCAGTTCTTC.

The rearrangement joins TRBV20-1 to TRBJ2-7, with D uncertain. The germline V gene encodes CDR1 DFQATT and CDR2 SNEGSKA (reference sequence). V was shortened by 1 base and J by 0 bases, with 7 bases between the two germline ends. The CDR3 sequence is 13 residues long. The CDR3 reads CSARAEDSYEQYF. The CDR3 coding sequence is TGCAGTGCTAGAGCGGAAGACTCCTACGAGCAGTACTTC.

The chain links TRBV12-3 or TRBV12-4 to TRBJ2-5, with TRBD2 matching over 9 bases. The DNA end lines up better with TRBJ2-4; the J call may be wrong. The CDR3 is made up of 17 amino acids. CDR3 sequence (DNA): TGTGCCAGCAGTTTATGGGGAAATAGCGGGGGAAAAAACATTCAGTACTTC. Translated: CASSLWGNSGGKNIQYF.

V and J are TRBV6-5 and TRBJ2-3; D possibly uses TRBD1 or TRBD2 (5 bases each). Germline CDR1 and CDR2: MNHEY and SVGAGI. V dropped 7 bases and J dropped 8 bases, with 16 bases sitting between them. This CDR3 has 13 amino acids. CDR3 coding DNA: TGTGCCAGCAATAGGGGTGTTGGGGGTACGCAGTATTTT. Protein: CASNRGVGGTQYF.

The chain has TRBV4-1 and TRBJ1-4; D is uncertain. The CDR3 covers 15 residues. Trimming pared 1 base from V and 6 bases from J, leaving 12 bases between. Germline CDR1 MGHRA, CDR2 YSYEKL. The CDR3 region has the DNA TGCGCCAGCAGCCAAGGCCCGGGAGACTATGAAAAACTGTTTTTT. Translating it yields CASSQGPGDYEKLFF.

This chain links TRBV3-1 with TRBJ2-1, with D possibly matching TRBD2 (7 bases). The end of the DNA aligns better with TRBJ2-7, so the J call may be wrong. In germline, CDR1 is LGHDT, CDR2 YNNKEL (reference sequence). The length of the CDR3 is 23 residues. This chain's CDR3 is CASSQDGLGGLGPSGASYNEQYF. In nucleotides, the CDR3 is TGTGCCAGCAGCCAAGACGGGCTAGGGGGATTAGGGCCTAGCGGCGCTTCCTACAATGAGCAGTACTTC.

This rearrangement joins TRBV7-9 to TRBJ2-5; D perhaps matches TRBD2 (5 bases). The DNA end lines up better with TRBJ2-7; the J call may be wrong. The CDR3 is 16 residues long. Germline V gene lookup returns CDR1 SEHNR and CDR2 FQNEAQ (reference sequence). This CDR3 reads CASSLDVWGSGLEQYF. In DNA form, the CDR3 reads TGTGCCAGCAGCTTAGATGTTTGGGGATCAGGACTCGAGCAGTACTTC.

This clonotype has at least ten counts. This chain uses TRBV20-1 with TRBJ2-7; D uncertain. The CDR3 covers 11 residues. Germline CDR1 is DFQATT and CDR2 is SNEGSKA (reference sequence). The V end lost 1 base, the J end lost 2 bases, and 3 bases lay between the germline ends. CDR3 DNA: TGCAGTGCTAGAGTAACCTACGAGCAGTACTTC. Its translation is CSARVTYEQYF.

In this sample, this clonotype turned up once. This likely traces to a read error, being one base from a far larger clone. The rearrangement joins TRBV7-9 to TRBJ2-3; unclear D gene. Germline CDR1 is SEHNR and CDR2 is FQNEAQ (reference sequence). The CDR3 contains 12 residues. In DNA form, the CDR3 reads TGTGCCAGCATCTTAGATCGAGATACGCAGTATTTT. Its translation is CASILDRDTQYF. The whole variable domain, remainder taken from reference TRBV7-9 and TRBJ2-3, is DTGVSQNPRHKITKRGQNVTFRCDPISEHNRLYWYRQTLGQGPEFLTYFQNEAQLEKSRLLSDRFSAERPKGSFSTLEIQRTEQGDSAMYLCASILDRDTQYFGPGTRLTVL.

V is TRBV4-2 and J is TRBJ2-1; D unclear. Trimming shortened V by 3 bases and J by 5 bases, and 14 bases separated the two germline ends. The CDR3 extends over 15 amino acids. Germline V gene sequence: CDR1 LGHNA, CDR2 YNFKEQ. The CDR3 region has the DNA TGTGCCAGCAGCCATGATTTTACAAGGGACAATGAGCAGTTCTTC. This sequence encodes CASSHDFTRDNEQFF.

This clonotype turned up a few times. This chain joins TRBV7-2 and TRBJ2-5; TRBD2 matches 11 bases. The germline CDR1 and CDR2 sequences are SGHTA and FQGNSA. This CDR3 has 16 amino acids. V trimming: 6 bases; J trimming: 0 bases; junction bases outside the gene matches: 6. The CDR3 here is CASRLAGAKYQETQYF. Here the CDR3 DNA reads TGTGCCAGCAGACTAGCGGGGGCCAAGTACCAAGAGACCCAGTACTTC.

The V and J genes are TRBV7-8 and TRBJ1-1, with 7 positions matching TRBD1. The CDR3 is made up of 16 amino acids. V lost 5 bases, J lost 2 bases, and 11 bases stayed unmatched. The germline V gene encodes CDR1 SGHVS and CDR2 FQNEAQ. The CDR3 loop reads CASSLYGTVGNTEAFF. The CDR3 DNA sequence: TGTGCCAGCAGCCTATACGGGACAGTCGGCAACACTGAAGCTTTCTTT. Filled out from reference TRBV7-8 and TRBJ1-1, the complete variable domain reads GAGVSQSPRYKVAKRGQDVALRCDPISGHVSLFWYQQALGQGPEFLTYFQNEAQLDKSGLPSDRFFAERPEGSVSTLKIQRTQQEDSAVYLCASSLYGTVGNTEAFFGQGTRLTVV.

As concerns this clonotype: The junction shows a germline mismatch at one end, possibly a read error. The CDR3 DNA is TGTGTCAGCAGTCGAACACCTACGGGGGGCGAGCAGTACTTC. Protein sequence: CVSSRTPTGGEQYF. The J gene is TRBJ2-4, the V gene TRBV12-3 or TRBV12-4, with TRBD2 identical over 7 bases. The closer fit of TRBJ2-7 to the DNA end suggests the J call may be wrong. The CDR3 has 14 amino acids.

This clonotype was found a few times. The chain uses TRBV4-1 and TRBJ2-5; 9 bases are a match to TRBD2. This CDR3 has 16 amino acids. Trimming removed 5 bases from V and 5 bases from J; junction bases left unmatched: 12. Germline V gene sequence: CDR1 MGHRA, CDR2 YSYEKL. CDR3 nucleotide sequence: TGCGCCAGCAGCTCCCTAGGAGCGGGGGGTTATGAGACCCAGTACTTC. This gives the protein CASSSLGAGGYETQYF.

The chain recombines TRBV7-2 with TRBJ2-3; possible D gene TRBD2, 7 bases. The V end was cut by 0 bases, the J end by 3 bases, with 22 bases between. CDR1 and CDR2 from the germline V gene are SGHTA and FQGNSA. The CDR3 runs to 19 residues. This CDR3 reads CASSLAPFLGGAETDTQYF. Written as DNA, the CDR3 is TGTGCCAGCAGCTTAGCTCCCTTTCTTGGGGGGGCCGAAACAGATACGCAGTATTTT.